This TCR beta chain was documented in a study of blood T cell repertoires in COVID-19. Study-wide background: Samples taken during acute and convalescent COVID-19 were collected in the United States, Italy and Spain.

The CDR3 has 12 residues. V dropped 6 bases and J dropped 5; count of bases not matched to a gene: 2. Using immunoSEQ multiplex PCR, the repertoire was profiled, and TCRdb retains in-frame clones only, with some absent. The data contain about 260,000 clones, 85% to 90% of them singletons. The V call is TRBV12-3 or TRBV12-4, the J call TRBJ2-7; TRBD1 aligns across 9 bases. This receptor was obtained from a woman aged 40 to 50 who had recovered from COVID-19. Sequenced: peripheral blood. CDR3 sequence (DNA): TGTGCCAGCAGGCGGACAGGGGACGAGCAGTACTTC. This translates into CASRRTGDEQYF.